This TCR beta chain was retrieved from a study of cytomegalovirus exposure and HLA in healthy donors (dated by TCRdb to 2015 to 2018). At the level of the whole study: In an earlier analysis of several hundred of the donors, 250 to 300 Gb of sequence data and some 120 million unique TCR beta sequences from approximately 180 million T cells were reported. The T cell repertoires of 666 subjects were profiled by immunosequencing and related to cytomegalovirus serostatus. An early release covering about 600 HLA-typed donors comprised around 300 gigabases of sequencing data and roughly 85 million unique TCR sequences. Typing coverage differed by locus: A, B, C, DRB1 and DQB1 were typed in roughly 620-630 donors, DQA1 in 500 to 550, DPA1 in 600 to 610, and DPB1 in around 440. In the later analysis, no new phenotypic data were used to find candidate immune exposures; instead, reliance was placed on TCR beta sequences and their occurrence across donors. Among about 360 genotyped donors of the cohort, an average of around 240,000 unique TCR beta nucleotide sequences were sequenced per donor, 15% to 20% of them non-productive. Donor age, sex, ethnicity and CMV serostatus were collected together with the repertoire data. Every discovery cohort repertoire had been produced on one sequencing platform. A later genetic analysis used genome-wide SNP genotypes for about three fifths of the roughly 700 donors, treating that subset as a discovery cohort. Along with the roughly 670-subject first cohort, a separate validation cohort of over 90 different subjects was used. In a later analysis, previously published TCR beta repertoires from hundreds of donors were re-analyzed and high-resolution HLA genotyping was added so that TCR occurrence patterns could be studied. About five DR-DQ haplotypes were treated as single units for association and clustering because of strong linkage in the cohort. The study combined high-throughput TCR immunosequencing, statistical association of individual TCRs with disease status, and machine learning to predict cytomegalovirus infection status. The genetic ancestry cluster associated with self-reported Caucasian donors included roughly 84% of the 398 genotyped donors. The aim of the study was to test whether cataloging public T cell receptors could identify signatures of past pathogen exposure. HLA typing covered class I and class II loci at four-digit resolution. An earlier analysis of several hundred of the donors applied high-throughput TCR beta sequencing to assess whether each TCR beta V gene segment acted as functional or pseudogenic. General study outcomes and caveats: A later analysis found that HLA-associated TCR beta chains were more clonally expanded and had lower generation probabilities than equally common non-associated chains. CMV serostatus was the only immune exposure information available for the cohort. In an earlier analysis of several hundred of the donors, most TCR beta V segments were observed in productive rearrangements about 87% or about 30% of the time, broadly matching IMGT annotations. A later genetic analysis reported fewer N-insertions in productive TCRs among donors in an Asian-associated ancestry cluster than the approximately 670-donor mean. A further reported finding was that TCR beta sequences accurately predicted the HLA-A and HLA-B alleles for most subjects in the first cohort. Most CMV-associated TCR beta chains appeared to be HLA-restricted in a later analysis, and the HLA associations seemed to be driven largely by CMV exposure. Because counts were too low, around 18 rarely observed V segments, including chromosome 9 orphons, were left out of the earlier analysis of a few hundred of the donors. V-gene and J-gene trimming of TCR beta chains was associated with a missense DCLRE1C variant in a later genetic analysis, and the association was replicated in an independent cohort. Linkage disequilibrium might explain the correlated functional status among segregating V segments, but an unknown experimental factor could not be ruled out. In the study, 150 to 200 TCR beta chains were listed as associated with cytomegalovirus. Several of the top co-occurrence clusters appeared to be linked to parvovirus B19, influenza, CMV and Epstein-Barr virus, according to a later analysis. In this cohort, only TCR beta chains were sequenced, and detectable features were limited by the absence of alpha or paired-chain data. The classifier was reported to diagnose cytomegalovirus status with high specificity and sensitivity in both the original cohort and the validation cohort. According to the authors, the approach could potentially be generalized to other disease states and immunological phenotypes. In a later analysis, the rate of TCR association differed among HLA loci, with DRB1 alleles having the most associated TCRs and HLA-C alleles having the fewest. Strong co-occurrence of HLA alleles, especially DR and DQ, made assigning TCR associations to individual alleles difficult. Some IMGT-functional V segments, including TRBV6-2 and TRBV6-3, could not be told apart with the 87-base-pair reads, so those segments were excluded. The sequencing pipeline was judged likely to have produced a cluster of highly shared sequence variants as a technical artifact. Most TCR sequences were seen in very few donors, while some public TCRs were found in many individuals. Sequencing depth was assumed to be roughly uniform across donors in the presence/absence analyses, though that assumption may not hold. A later analysis associated about 17,000 TCR beta sequences with specific HLA alleles at a false discovery rate of 0.05. A few of the identified cytomegalovirus-associated TCR beta chains were confirmed in vitro to be specific for cytomegalovirus antigens. Because HLA typing was missing for some donors at each locus, association tests included only the typed subset.

The protocol used for the library was the immunoSEQ multiplex PCR assay. For the multiplex PCR, a mixture combining 60 forward primers for TCR Vbeta segments and 13 reverse primers for TCR Jbeta segments was used. Amplification of the CDR3 region of rearranged TCR beta genes was performed with a multiplex PCR assay on genomic DNA. On the Illumina HiSeq System, the amplified TCR beta libraries were sequenced as 87-base-pair reads. The paper's data handling went like this. A later analysis counted about 82 million unique TCR beta chains across the 550 to 750 repertoires, and some 11 million of these chains were shared by at least two donors. To remove PCR and sequencing errors, raw reads were error-corrected and collapsed into unique sequences using a nearest-neighbor algorithm that merged closely related sequences. To assign V, D and J gene segments, CDR3 sequences were aligned to IMGT reference sequences. For a sequence to be retained, a match of at least six nucleotides was required to both a V gene segment and a J gene segment. Rearrangements were classified as productive when the CDR3 lacked stop codons and remained in frame with V and J, and all other rearrangements were classified as non-productive. CDR3 was defined according to IMGT convention as the region running from the second conserved V-encoded cysteine to the conserved J-encoded phenylalanine. In an earlier analysis of 500 to 650 of the donors, sequences lacking an unambiguous match to a single V gene segment were excluded. An earlier analysis of a few hundred of the donors called V segments functional above 56.7% productive rearrangements and segregating when the between-donor standard deviation exceeded 5%. To diagnose cytomegalovirus status from the catalog of TCR beta chain sequences, a statistical classification framework was built. In a later analysis, V and J genes were assigned by comparing TCR nucleotide sequences against IMGT/GENE-DB human TR gene sequences. In a later analysis, CDR3 sequences and most-parsimonious VDJ recombination scenarios were assigned using the TCRdist pipeline. A later analysis defined each TCR beta chain by its CDR3 amino acid sequence plus V-gene family, and excluded reads lacking a unique V-gene family. In a later analysis, approximately 640 highly shared, low-generation-probability nucleotide sequences were removed to address suspected cross-contamination and a sequencing artifact. In a later analysis, a clonal expansion index was calculated for each public chain from normalized within-repertoire ranks of inferred template counts. In a later analysis, generation probabilities were computed with a VDJ recombination model fitted to out-of-frame rearrangements, and the resulting probabilities were checked against IGoR. Hypergeometric tests were used in a later analysis to score TCR-TCR, TCR-HLA and TCR-CMV co-occurrence, with a repertoire-size bias correction applied to the TCR pairs. In a later analysis, false discovery rates were estimated by permuting HLA or CMV assignments 20 times. In a later analysis, co-occurring TCRs were grouped using DBSCAN, and TCRdist sequence similarity was added for clustering within HLA-allele-positive subsets. Repertoires with fewer than 30,000 or more than 120,000 public chains, plus five repertoires with anomalous nucleotide sharing, were excluded from co-occurrence clustering. The immuneACCESS repertoire file appears here via TCRdb, limited to in-frame rearrangements. These files lack a portion of the clones; in checked studies, under half of the deficit traces to unresolved V genes, and the cause of the others is not known. D and trimming were read from the DNA, whereas the V and J calls and clone size are those reported in that table. The sample table holds under 300,000 clones, of which just over 70% were seen once. 2% to 2.5% of the sample goes to the ten largest clones.

The cohort consisted of approximately 690 healthy bone marrow donors. At the time of sampling, every cohort member was nominally healthy, though immune exposures that went unrecorded were likely present. The donor tested CMV seronegative, placing the donor among the approximately 400 seronegative members of the cohort. A peripheral blood sample was collected from each donor, and TCR beta sequencing was performed on peripheral blood mononuclear cells. The Qiagen DNeasy Blood Extraction Kit was used to extract genomic DNA from the blood cell samples. There are 14 amino acids in the CDR3, from cysteine to phenylalanine inclusive. Of the read, only the CDR3 DNA is kept; its 42 bases are in frame from base 1. From the germline V gene (reference sequence), CDR1 is MNHEY and CDR2 is SMNVEV. V ends up 4 bases short and J 9 bases short, with an unmatched junction base count of 8. Comments on this clone: The antigen it recognizes is unknown. No per-base quality is available; no much larger clone lies one base away.

The origin of this receptor is a female donor in good health and CMV-seronegative. The V gene is TRBV27 and the J gene is TRBJ2-1; 8 bases in the middle match TRBD1. Specimen: PBMCs. The DNA is as follows: TGTGCCAGCAGTTACAGGGGGTTACGGAGTGAGCAGTTCTTC. Translated, this gives CASSYRGLRSEQFF.